Sequencing of this T cell receptor (beta chain) was carried out in a study of blood T cell repertoires in COVID-19. Looking at the study overall: COVID-19 samples from acute and convalescent phases originated in the United States, Italy and Spain. Sample material is recorded as cDNA or gDNA derived from T cells, B-cell-depleted T cells, or PBMCs.

The germline V gene has CDR1 LGHDT and CDR2 YNNKEL (reference sequence). Trimming left V 6 bases short and J 1 base short, with 12 bases between. There are 15 residues in the CDR3. This clone was recorded only once. Authors' processing steps: Reference gene primer amplification gave estimated nucleated cell counts. Assay used: immunoSEQ multiplex PCR; TCRdb lists only in-frame clones, some missing. The DNA gave D and trimming, while V, J and clone size come from that table. The sample lists over 90,000 clones; around 90% were seen once. The sample consisted of peripheral blood. The chain recombines TRBV3-1 (or the pseudogene TRBV3-2) with TRBJ2-2; D perhaps matches TRBD1 (6 bases). This receptor was taken from a man aged 45 to 65 with active or convalescent COVID-19. CDR3 residues: CASRVTGGNTGELFF. The CDR3 coding sequence is TGTGCCAGCAGGGTGACAGGCGGGAACACCGGGGAGCTGTTTTTT.